This T cell receptor (beta chain) was recovered during a study of neurological immune-mediated disorders. This CDR3 region has 11 residues. Germline lookup yields CDR1 SGHDT and CDR2 YYEEEE. V lost 3 bases, J lost 2 bases, and 3 bases lay in between. This clonotype has at least ten counts. A single record per CDR3 protein comes from TCRdb applying MiXCR to the 5' RACE reads. The table records about 55,000 distinct CDR3 sequences, roughly 3.5% of them present only once. The receptor's source is a man aged 25 to 45 with multiple sclerosis. The source material was PBMCs. This chain links TRBV5-6 with TRBJ2-7, with D unclear. CDR3 residues: CASSSTYEQYF. The CDR3 DNA is TGTGCCAGCAGCTCCACCTACGAGCAGTACTTC.